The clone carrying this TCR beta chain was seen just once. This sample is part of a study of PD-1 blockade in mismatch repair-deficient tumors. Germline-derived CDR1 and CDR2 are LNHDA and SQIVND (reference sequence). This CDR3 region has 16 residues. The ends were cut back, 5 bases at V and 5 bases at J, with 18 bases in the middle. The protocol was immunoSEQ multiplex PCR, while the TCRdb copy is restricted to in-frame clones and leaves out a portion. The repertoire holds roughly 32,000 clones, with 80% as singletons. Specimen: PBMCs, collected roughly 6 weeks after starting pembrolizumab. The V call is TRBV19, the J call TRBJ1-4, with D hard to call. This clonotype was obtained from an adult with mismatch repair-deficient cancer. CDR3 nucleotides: TGTGCCAGTAGTCCGGCAGGATCCACCCCGAATGAAAAACTGTTTTTT. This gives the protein CASSPAGSTPNEKLFF. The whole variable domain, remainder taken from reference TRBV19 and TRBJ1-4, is DGGITQSPKYLFRKEGQNVTLSCEQNLNHDAMYWYRQDPGQGLRLIYYSQIVNDFQKGDIAEGYSVSREKKESFPLTVTSAQKNPTAFYLCASSPAGSTPNEKLFFGSGTQLSVL.